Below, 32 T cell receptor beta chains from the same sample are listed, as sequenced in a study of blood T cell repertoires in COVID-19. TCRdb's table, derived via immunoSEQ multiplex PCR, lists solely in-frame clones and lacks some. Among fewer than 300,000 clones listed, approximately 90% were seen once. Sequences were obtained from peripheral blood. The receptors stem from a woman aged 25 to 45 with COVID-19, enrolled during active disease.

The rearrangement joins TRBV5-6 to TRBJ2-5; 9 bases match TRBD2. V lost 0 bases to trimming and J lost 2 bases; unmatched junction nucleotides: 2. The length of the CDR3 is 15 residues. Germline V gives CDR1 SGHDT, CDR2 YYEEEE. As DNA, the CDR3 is TGTGCCAGCAGCTTGGCGACTAGCGGACAAGAGACCCAGTACTTC. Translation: CASSLATSGQETQYF.

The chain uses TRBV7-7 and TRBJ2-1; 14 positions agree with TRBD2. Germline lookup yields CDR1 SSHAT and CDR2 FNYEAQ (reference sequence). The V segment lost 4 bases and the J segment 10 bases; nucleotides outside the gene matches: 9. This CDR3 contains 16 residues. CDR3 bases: TGTGCCAGCAGCTCTGAGACTAGCGGGAGGGCCAGAGAGCAGTTCTTC. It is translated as CASSSETSGRAREQFF.

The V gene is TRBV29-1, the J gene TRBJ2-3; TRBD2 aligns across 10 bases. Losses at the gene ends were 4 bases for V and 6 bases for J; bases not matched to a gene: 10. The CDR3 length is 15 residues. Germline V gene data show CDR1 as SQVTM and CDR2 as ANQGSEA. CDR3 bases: TGCAGCGTTGGCTCACTAGCGGGAACATGGGATACGCAGTATTTT. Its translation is CSVGSLAGTWDTQYF.

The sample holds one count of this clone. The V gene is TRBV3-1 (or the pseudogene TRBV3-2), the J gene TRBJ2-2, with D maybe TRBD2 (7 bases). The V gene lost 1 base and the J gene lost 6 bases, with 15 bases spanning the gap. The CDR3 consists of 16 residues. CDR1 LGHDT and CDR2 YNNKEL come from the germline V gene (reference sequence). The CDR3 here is CASSQGSGGAPGELFF. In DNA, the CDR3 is TGTGCCAGCAGCCAAGGGTCGGGGGGCGCGCCCGGGGAGCTGTTTTTT.

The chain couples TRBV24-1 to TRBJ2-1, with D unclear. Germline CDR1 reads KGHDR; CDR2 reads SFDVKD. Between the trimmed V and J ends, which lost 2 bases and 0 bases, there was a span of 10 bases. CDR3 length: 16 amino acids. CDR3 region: CATSDSQLSSYNEQFF. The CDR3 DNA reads TGTGCCACCAGTGATTCACAGCTTAGCTCCTACAATGAGCAGTTCTTC.

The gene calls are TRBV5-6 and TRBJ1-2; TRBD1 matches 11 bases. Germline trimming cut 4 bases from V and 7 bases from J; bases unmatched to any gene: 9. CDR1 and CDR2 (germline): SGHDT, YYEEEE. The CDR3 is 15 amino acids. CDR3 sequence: CASSPTGQGASGYTF. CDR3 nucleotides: TGTGCCAGCAGCCCGACCGGACAGGGGGCGAGTGGCTACACCTTC.

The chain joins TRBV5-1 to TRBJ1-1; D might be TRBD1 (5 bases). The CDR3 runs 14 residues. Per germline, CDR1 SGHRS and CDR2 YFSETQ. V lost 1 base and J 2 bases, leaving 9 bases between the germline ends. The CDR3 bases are TGCGCCAGCAGCTTGTGGCAGGGAAACACTGAAGCTTTCTTT. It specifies CASSLWQGNTEAFF.

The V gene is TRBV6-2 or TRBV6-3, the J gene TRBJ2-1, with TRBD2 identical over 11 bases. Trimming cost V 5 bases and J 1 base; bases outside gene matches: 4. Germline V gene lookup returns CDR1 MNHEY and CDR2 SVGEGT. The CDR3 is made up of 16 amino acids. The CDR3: CASSDPSGRSYNEQFF. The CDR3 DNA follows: TGTGCCAGCAGTGACCCTAGCGGGAGGTCCTACAATGAGCAGTTCTTC.

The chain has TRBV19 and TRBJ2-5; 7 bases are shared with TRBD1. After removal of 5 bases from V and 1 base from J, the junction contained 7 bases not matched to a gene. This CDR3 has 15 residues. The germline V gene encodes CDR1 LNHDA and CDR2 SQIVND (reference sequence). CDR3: CASSLQGQLQETQYF. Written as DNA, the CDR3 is TGTGCCAGTAGTCTACAGGGACAGCTCCAAGAGACCCAGTACTTC. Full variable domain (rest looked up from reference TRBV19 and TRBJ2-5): DGGITQSPKYLFRKEGQNVTLSCEQNLNHDAMYWYRQDPGQGLRLIYYSQIVNDFQKGDIAEGYSVSREKKESFPLTVTSAQKNPTAFYLCASSLQGQLQETQYFGPGTRLLVL.

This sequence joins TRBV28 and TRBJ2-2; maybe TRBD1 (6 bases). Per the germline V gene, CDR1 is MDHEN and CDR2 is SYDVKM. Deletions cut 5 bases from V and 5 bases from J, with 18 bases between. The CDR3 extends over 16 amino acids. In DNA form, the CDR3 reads TGTGCCAGCAGTGATTTGGGCAGGGGTGGAACCGGGGAGCTGTTTTTT. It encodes CASSDLGRGGTGELFF.

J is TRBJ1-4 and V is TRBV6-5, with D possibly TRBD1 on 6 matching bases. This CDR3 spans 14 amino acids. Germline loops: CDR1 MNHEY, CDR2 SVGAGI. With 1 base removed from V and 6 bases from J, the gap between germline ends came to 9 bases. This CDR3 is CASSYLTGHEKLFF. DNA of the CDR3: TGTGCCAGCAGTTACTTGACAGGCCATGAAAAACTGTTTTTT.

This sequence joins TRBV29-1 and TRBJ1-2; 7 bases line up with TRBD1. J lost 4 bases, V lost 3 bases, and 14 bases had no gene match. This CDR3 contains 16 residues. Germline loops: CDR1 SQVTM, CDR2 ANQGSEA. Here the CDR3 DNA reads TGCAGCGTTGATCCCCAGGGGGGTGGGGTTCCCTATGGCTACACCTTC. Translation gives CSVDPQGGGVPYGYTF. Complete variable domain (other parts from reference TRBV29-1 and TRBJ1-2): SAVISQKPSRDICQRGTSLTIQCQVDSQVTMMFWYRQQPGQSLTLIATANQGSEATYESGFVIDKFPISRPNLTFSTLTVSNMSPEDSSIYLCSVDPQGGGVPYGYTFGSGTRLTVV.

Written as DNA, the CDR3 is TGTGCCAGCAGCTTAAATGGGGGCCCCGGGGAGCTGTTTTTT. It yields the protein CASSLNGGPGELFF. V gene TRBV7-3 combines with J gene TRBJ2-2; a weak D match, TRBD1 (6 bases). V was trimmed by 1 base and J by 6 bases, leaving 9 bases between them. The CDR3 consists of 14 residues. Germline V gives CDR1 SGHTA, CDR2 FQGTGA.

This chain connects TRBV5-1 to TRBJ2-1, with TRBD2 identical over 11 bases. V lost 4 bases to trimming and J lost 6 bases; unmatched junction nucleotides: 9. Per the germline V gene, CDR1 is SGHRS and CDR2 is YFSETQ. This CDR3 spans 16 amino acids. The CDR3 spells CASSKLAGEVVNEQFF. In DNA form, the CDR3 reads TGCGCCAGCAGCAAACTAGCGGGAGAGGTCGTCAATGAGCAGTTCTTC.

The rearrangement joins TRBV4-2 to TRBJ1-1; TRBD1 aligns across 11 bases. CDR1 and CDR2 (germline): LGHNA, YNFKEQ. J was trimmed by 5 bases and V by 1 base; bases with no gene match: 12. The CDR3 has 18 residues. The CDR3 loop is CASSQGADRGQGRTEAFF. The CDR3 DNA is TGTGCCAGCAGCCAAGGGGCGGACAGGGGGCAGGGGAGGACTGAAGCTTTCTTT.

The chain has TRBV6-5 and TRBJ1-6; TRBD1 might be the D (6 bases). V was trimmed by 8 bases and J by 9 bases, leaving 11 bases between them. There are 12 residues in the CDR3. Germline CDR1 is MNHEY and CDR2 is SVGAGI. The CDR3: CASGHRVSPLHF. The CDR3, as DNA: TGTGCCAGCGGACACAGGGTTTCACCCCTCCACTTT.

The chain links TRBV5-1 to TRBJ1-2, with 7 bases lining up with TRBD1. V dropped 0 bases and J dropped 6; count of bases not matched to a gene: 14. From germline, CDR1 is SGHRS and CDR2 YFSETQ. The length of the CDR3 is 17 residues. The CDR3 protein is CASSLDGRGIVRDGYTF. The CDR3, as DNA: TGCGCCAGCAGCTTGGATGGCAGGGGGATTGTTCGGGATGGCTACACCTTC. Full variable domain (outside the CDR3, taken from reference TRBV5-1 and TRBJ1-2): KAGVTQTPRYLIKTRGQQVTLSCSPISGHRSVSWYQQTPGQGLQFLFEYFSETQRNKGNFPGRFSGRQFSNSRSEMNVSTLELGDSALYLCASSLDGRGIVRDGYTFGSGTRLTVV.

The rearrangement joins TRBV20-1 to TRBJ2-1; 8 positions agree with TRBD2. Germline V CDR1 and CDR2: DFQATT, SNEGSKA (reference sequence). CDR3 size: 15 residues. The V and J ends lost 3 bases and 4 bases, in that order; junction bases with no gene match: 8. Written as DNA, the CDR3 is TGCAGTGCTAGTCGGCCTAGCGGGCCATACAATGAGCAGTTCTTC. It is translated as CSASRPSGPYNEQFF.

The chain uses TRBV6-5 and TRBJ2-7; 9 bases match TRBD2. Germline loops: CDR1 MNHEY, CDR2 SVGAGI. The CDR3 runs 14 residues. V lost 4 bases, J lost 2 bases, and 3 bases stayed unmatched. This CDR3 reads CASSLGGRAYEQYF. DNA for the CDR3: TGTGCCAGCAGTTTAGGCGGGAGGGCCTACGAGCAGTACTTC.

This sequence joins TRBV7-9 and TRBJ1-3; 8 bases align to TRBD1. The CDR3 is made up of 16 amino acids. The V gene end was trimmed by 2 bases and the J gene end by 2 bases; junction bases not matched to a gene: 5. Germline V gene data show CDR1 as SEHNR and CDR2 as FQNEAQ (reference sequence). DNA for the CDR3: TGTGCCAGCAGCTTACCCAACAGGGGGGCTGGAAACACCATATATTTT. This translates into CASSLPNRGAGNTIYF.

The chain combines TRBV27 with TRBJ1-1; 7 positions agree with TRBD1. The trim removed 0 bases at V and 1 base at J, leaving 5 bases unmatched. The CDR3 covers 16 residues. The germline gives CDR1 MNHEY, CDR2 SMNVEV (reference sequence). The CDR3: CASSLSQTGPNTEAFF. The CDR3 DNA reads TGTGCCAGCAGTTTATCTCAGACAGGGCCGAACACTGAAGCTTTCTTT.

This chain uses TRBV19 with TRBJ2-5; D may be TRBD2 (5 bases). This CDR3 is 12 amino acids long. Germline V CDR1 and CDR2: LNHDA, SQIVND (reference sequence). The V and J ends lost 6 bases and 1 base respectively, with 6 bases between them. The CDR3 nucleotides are TGTGCCAGTAGGGCGGGCCAAGAGACCCAGTACTTC. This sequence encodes CASRAGQETQYF.

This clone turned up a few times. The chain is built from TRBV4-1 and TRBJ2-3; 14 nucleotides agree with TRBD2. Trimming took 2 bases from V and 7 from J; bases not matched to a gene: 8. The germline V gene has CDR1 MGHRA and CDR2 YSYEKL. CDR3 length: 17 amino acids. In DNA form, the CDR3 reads TGCGCCAGCAGCCAACTCCTCAGACTAGCGGGAGGGAATACGCAGTATTTT. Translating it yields CASSQLLRLAGGNTQYF.

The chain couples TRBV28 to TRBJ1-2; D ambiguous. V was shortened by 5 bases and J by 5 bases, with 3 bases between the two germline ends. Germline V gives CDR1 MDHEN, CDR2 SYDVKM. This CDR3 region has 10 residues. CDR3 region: CASSRYGYTF. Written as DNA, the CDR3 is TGTGCCAGCAGTCGGTATGGCTACACCTTC.

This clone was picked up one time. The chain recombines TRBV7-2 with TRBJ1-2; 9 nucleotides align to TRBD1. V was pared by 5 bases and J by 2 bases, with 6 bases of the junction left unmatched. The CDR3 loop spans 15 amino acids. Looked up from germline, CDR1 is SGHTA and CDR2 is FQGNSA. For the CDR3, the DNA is TGTGCCAGCAGCCTCCGACAGGGGGGAAACTATGGCTACACCTTC. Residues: CASSLRQGGNYGYTF.

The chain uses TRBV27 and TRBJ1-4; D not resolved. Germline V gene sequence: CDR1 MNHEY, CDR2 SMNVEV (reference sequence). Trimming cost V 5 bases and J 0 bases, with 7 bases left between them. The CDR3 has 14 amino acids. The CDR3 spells CASSPYATNEKLFF. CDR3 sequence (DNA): TGTGCCAGCAGTCCTTATGCAACTAATGAAAAACTGTTTTTT.

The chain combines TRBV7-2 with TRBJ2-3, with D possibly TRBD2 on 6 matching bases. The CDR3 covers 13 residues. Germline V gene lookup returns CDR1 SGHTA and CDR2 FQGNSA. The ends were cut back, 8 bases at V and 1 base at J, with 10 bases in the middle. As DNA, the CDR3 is TGTGCCAGCCTTAGCGGAGGCACAGATACGCAGTATTTT. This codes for CASLSGGTDTQYF.

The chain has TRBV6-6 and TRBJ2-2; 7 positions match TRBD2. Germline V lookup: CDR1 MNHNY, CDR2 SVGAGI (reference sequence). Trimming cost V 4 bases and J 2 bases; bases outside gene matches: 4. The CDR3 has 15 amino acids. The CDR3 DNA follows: TGTGCCAGCAGTTCATCGGGACTAAACACCGGGGAGCTGTTTTTT. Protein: CASSSSGLNTGELFF.

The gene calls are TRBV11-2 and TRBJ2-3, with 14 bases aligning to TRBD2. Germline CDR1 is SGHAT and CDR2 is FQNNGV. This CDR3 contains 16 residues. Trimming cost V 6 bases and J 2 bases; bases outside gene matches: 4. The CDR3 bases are TGTGCCAGCAGACGACTAGCGGGAGGGATCACAGATACGCAGTATTTT. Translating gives CASRRLAGGITDTQYF.

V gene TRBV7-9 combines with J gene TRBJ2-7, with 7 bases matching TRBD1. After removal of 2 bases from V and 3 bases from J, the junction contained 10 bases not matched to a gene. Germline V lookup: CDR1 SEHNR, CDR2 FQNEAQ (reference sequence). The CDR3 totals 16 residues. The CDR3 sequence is CASSLLKPGQSYEQYF. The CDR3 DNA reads TGTGCCAGCAGCTTATTGAAACCGGGACAGAGCTACGAGCAGTACTTC. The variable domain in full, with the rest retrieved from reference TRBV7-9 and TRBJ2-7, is DTGVSQNPRHKITKRGQNVTFRCDPISEHNRLYWYRQTLGQGPEFLTYFQNEAQLEKSRLLSDRFSAERPKGSFSTLEIQRTEQGDSAMYLCASSLLKPGQSYEQYFGPGTRLTVT.

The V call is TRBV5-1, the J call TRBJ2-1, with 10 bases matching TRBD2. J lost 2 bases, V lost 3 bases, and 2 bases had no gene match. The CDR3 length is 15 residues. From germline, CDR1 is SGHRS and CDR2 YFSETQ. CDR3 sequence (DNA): TGCGCCAGCAGCTCGAGCGGGAGGGCCTACAATGAGCAGTTCTTC. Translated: CASSSSGRAYNEQFF.

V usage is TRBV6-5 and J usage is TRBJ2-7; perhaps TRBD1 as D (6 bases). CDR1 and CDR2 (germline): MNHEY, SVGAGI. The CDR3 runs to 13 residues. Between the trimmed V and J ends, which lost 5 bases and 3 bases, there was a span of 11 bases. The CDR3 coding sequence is TGTGCCAGCAGTACTTCACAGGGCTACGAGCAGTACTTC. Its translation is CASSTSQGYEQYF.